This TCR beta chain originates from a study of blood T cell repertoires in COVID-19. The protocol was immunoSEQ multiplex PCR, while the TCRdb copy is restricted to in-frame clones and leaves out a portion. The sample shows roughly 150,000 clones, 85% to 90% of them seen only once. Patients in Seattle were enrolled during active infection, then followed longitudinally. This CDR3 is built from 12 residues. Deletions cut 7 bases from V and 3 bases from J, with 10 bases between. This sequence joins TRBV12-3 or TRBV12-4 and TRBJ2-7; D gene unclear. This TCR derives from a young man with COVID-19, enrolled during active disease. The sequenced sample consisted of peripheral blood. This CDR3 is CASTMLGYEQYF. The CDR3 region has the DNA TGTGCCAGCACCATGCTAGGCTACGAGCAGTACTTC.